These 25 T cell receptor beta chains were all obtained from the same sample, sequenced in a study of cytomegalovirus exposure and HLA in healthy donors. Researchers ran the PCR with 60 Vbeta and 13 Jbeta primers. Using immunoSEQ multiplex PCR, the repertoire was profiled, and TCRdb retains in-frame clones only, with some absent. There are around 180,000 clones in the sample; roughly 78% occur only once, and around 0.74% lies in the top ten. The sequenced sample was PBMCs. The receptors here all came from a woman in her forties in good health and CMV-seronegative.

The J gene is TRBJ2-7, the V gene TRBV28, with 7 positions matching TRBD1. There are 15 residues in the CDR3. The trim removed 5 bases at V and 6 bases at J, leaving 13 bases unmatched. Germline CDR1 reads MDHEN; CDR2 reads SYDVKM. CDR3 residues: CASSPFWTGTSEQYF. The CDR3 region has the DNA TGTGCCAGCAGTCCCTTTTGGACAGGTACCTCCGAGCAGTACTTC.

A few counts support this clone. V gene TRBV5-1 combines with J gene TRBJ1-1; 7 nucleotides match TRBD1. CDR1 and CDR2 from the germline V gene are SGHRS and YFSETQ. CDR3 size: 15 residues. V was clipped by 0 bases and J by 0 bases; unmatched bases: 2. CDR3 in DNA: TGCGCCAGCAGCTTGGCAGGGGGTCTGAACACTGAAGCTTTCTTT. It encodes CASSLAGGLNTEAFF.

The V gene is TRBV7-9, the J gene TRBJ1-2; D might be TRBD1 (6 bases). V was trimmed by 5 bases and J by 2 bases, leaving 9 bases between them. The CDR3 extends over 13 amino acids. Looked up from germline, CDR1 is SEHNR and CDR2 is FQNEAQ (reference sequence). CDR3: CASSRGQNYGYTF. The CDR3 DNA is TGTGCCAGCAGCCGAGGACAGAACTATGGCTACACCTTC.

This clone came up once. Written as DNA, the CDR3 is TGTGCCAGCAGCTTACGCGACTACCTCACCGGGGAGCTGTTTTTT. This sequence encodes CASSLRDYLTGELFF. The chain recombines TRBV7-9 with TRBJ2-2, with D perhaps matching TRBD2 (5 bases). Trimming removed 2 bases at V and 4 bases at J, with 11 bases between. This CDR3 has 15 amino acids. Germline V lookup: CDR1 SEHNR, CDR2 FQNEAQ (reference sequence).

This clone has just a few counts. This rearrangement joins TRBV12-2 to TRBJ2-2; the DNA was not compared with TRBD1, the D call given in the table. TRBV12-2 is labeled a pseudogene. The CDR3 length is 16 residues. CDR3 protein: CASRPQGKVNTGELFF. In nucleotides, the CDR3 is TGTGCAAGTCGCCCCCAGGGGAAAGTAAACACCGGGGAGCTGTTTTTT.

V usage is TRBV6-4 and J usage is TRBJ1-1; D unresolved. This CDR3 contains 14 residues. The V end lost 0 bases, the J end lost 5 bases, and 10 bases lay between the germline ends. Germline loops: CDR1 MRHNA, CDR2 SNTAGT. CDR3 DNA sequence: TGTGCCAGCAGTGACTCGGGGAGATTAACTGAAGCTTTCTTT. This encodes CASSDSGRLTEAFF.

Of note for this clone: At one end the junction does not follow the germline gene, possibly because of a read error. This sequence joins TRBV18 and TRBJ1-1; 9 nucleotides agree with TRBD1. CDR3 size: 14 residues. Germline CDR1 KGHSH, CDR2 LQKENI. CDR3 loop: CASSRDRGNTGAFF. The CDR3, as DNA: TGTGCCAGCTCACGAGACAGGGGGAACACTGGAGCTTTCTTT.

The rearrangement links TRBV4-3 to TRBJ2-3, with 9 bases that match TRBD2. CDR3 length equals 15 residues. Per the germline V gene, CDR1 is LGHNA and CDR2 is YSLEER. The V and J ends lost 0 bases and 5 bases, in that order; junction bases with no gene match: 3. CDR3 coding DNA: TGCGCCAGCAGCCAAGATTCTAGCGGGATAGATACGCAGTATTTT. It yields the protein CASSQDSSGIDTQYF.

The chain recombines TRBV11-3 with TRBJ1-1; 7 bases align to TRBD1. The CDR3 covers 13 residues. In germline, CDR1 is SGHNT, CDR2 YENEEA. V dropped 3 bases and J dropped 5; count of bases not matched to a gene: 3. The CDR3 region is CASSFRQGTEAFF. The CDR3 DNA reads as TGTGCCAGCAGCTTCAGACAGGGTACTGAAGCTTTCTTT.

The chain recombines TRBV5-1 with TRBJ1-3; no definite D call. The germline CDR1 and CDR2 sequences are SGHRS and YFSETQ. Trimming took 0 bases from V and 2 from J, leaving 6 bases between them. CDR3 length: 14 residues. The CDR3 protein is CASSLGGAGNTIYF. CDR3 in DNA: TGCGCCAGCAGCTTGGGCGGCGCTGGAAACACCATATATTTT.

V gene TRBV19 combines with J gene TRBJ2-2; 8 bases are a match to TRBD1. Germline assignment: CDR1 LNHDA and CDR2 SQIVND (reference sequence). Trimming removed 5 bases from V and 6 bases from J; junction bases left unmatched: 5. The CDR3 extends over 14 amino acids. CDR3 sequence (DNA): TGTGCCAGTAGTCCAAAGACAGGGGCCGGGGAGCTGTTTTTT. Protein product: CASSPKTGAGELFF.

V and J are TRBV4-3 and TRBJ1-2; 12 bases align to TRBD1. The CDR3 totals 16 residues. The trim removed 0 bases at V and 8 bases at J, leaving 7 bases unmatched. The V gene's germline CDR1 is LGHNA and CDR2 YSLEER. The CDR3 DNA is TGCGCCAGCAGCCAAGACGGGACAGGGGGCGCGGAAGGCTACACCTTC. As protein: CASSQDGTGGAEGYTF.

The genes are TRBV11-3 and TRBJ2-5, with a weak D call TRBD1 (5 bases). Trimming removed 0 bases from V and 3 bases from J, with 14 bases in between. The CDR3 is 16 residues long. Germline CDR1 reads SGHNT; CDR2 reads YENEEA. In DNA form, the CDR3 reads TGTGCCAGCAGCTTAGATAAAAGGGGCAGAGAAGAGACCCAGTACTTC. It is translated as CASSLDKRGREETQYF.

This clone was seen a few times. The chain is built from TRBV9 and TRBJ1-4; D is uncertain. Germline-derived CDR1 and CDR2 are SGDLS and YYNGEE. The germline V and J ends were trimmed by 0 bases and 7 bases, with 10 bases remaining between them. The CDR3 sequence is 14 residues long. DNA of the CDR3: TGTGCCAGCAGCGTAGGTCCAGCGGCTGAAAAACTGTTTTTT. Amino acid sequence: CASSVGPAAEKLFF. The full variable domain, completed using reference TRBV9 and TRBJ1-4, is DSGVTQTPKHLITATGQRVTLRCSPRSGDLSVYWYQQSLDQGLQFLIQYYNGEERAKGNILERFSAQQFPDLHSELNLSSLELGDSALYFCASSVGPAAEKLFFGSGTQLSVL.

The chain employs TRBV13 and TRBJ1-1; the match to TRBD1 covers 10 bases. This CDR3 is 14 amino acids long. Germline-derived CDR1 and CDR2 are PRHDT and FYEKMQ (reference sequence). V was pared by 3 bases and J by 6 bases, with 4 bases of the junction left unmatched. For the CDR3, the DNA is TGTGCCAGCAGCTTTCCAGGACAGGGGGCTGAAGCTTTCTTT. Its translation: CASSFPGQGAEAFF.

The chain is built from TRBV28 and TRBJ2-7, with D possibly being TRBD1 (7 bases). The germline V gene encodes CDR1 MDHEN and CDR2 SYDVKM. CDR3 length: 14 residues. V was pared by 9 bases and J by 6 bases, with 21 bases between. For the CDR3, the DNA is TGTGCCAGTCTTGCAGGGGGGCAACTTGGCGAGCAGTACTTC. It translates to CASLAGGQLGEQYF. The whole variable domain, filled in from reference TRBV28 and TRBJ2-7, reads DVKVTQSSRYLVKRTGEKVFLECVQDMDHENMFWYRQDPGLGLRLIYFSYDVKMKEKGDIPEGYSVSREKKERFSLILESASTNQTSMYLCASLAGGQLGEQYFGPGTRLTVT.

CDR3 protein: CASSLKTGPQGGGYTF. CDR3 coding DNA: TGTGCCAGCAGTCTAAAAACAGGGCCACAAGGCGGTGGCTACACCTTC. The chain carries TRBV2 and TRBJ1-2, with TRBD1 as a possible D gene (6 bases). V lost 5 bases and J lost 7, with 23 bases in between. Germline lookup yields CDR1 SNHLY and CDR2 FYNNEI. CDR3 length: 16 residues.

The chain employs TRBV29-1 and TRBJ1-1, with TRBD1 as a possible D gene (5 bases). The CDR3 is 12 amino acids. V lost 6 bases to trimming and J lost 3 bases, with 11 bases between them. Germline V gene sequence: CDR1 SQVTM, CDR2 ANQGSEA. In DNA, the CDR3 is TGCAGCGTCCGCCCGGGGGACACTGAAGCTTTCTTT. As protein: CSVRPGDTEAFF.

Only a few counts were recorded for this clone. This sequence joins TRBV4-3 and TRBJ1-2, with D perhaps matching TRBD1 (6 bases). The germline gives CDR1 LGHNA, CDR2 YSLEER. V lost 0 bases, J lost 2 bases, and 16 bases lay in between. There are 17 residues in the CDR3. The CDR3 nucleotides read TGCGCCAGCAGCCAAGAGTCGCAGGGGCCAATAAACTATGGCTACACCTTC. Translation gives CASSQESQGPINYGYTF.

This chain joins TRBV9 and TRBJ2-1, with a possible D match to TRBD2 (6 bases). In germline, CDR1 is SGDLS, CDR2 YYNGEE. The CDR3 has 13 amino acids. V lost 0 bases and J lost 8, with 9 bases in between. The CDR3: CASSVGGTDEQFF. CDR3 nucleotide sequence: TGTGCCAGCAGCGTAGGCGGGACGGATGAGCAGTTCTTC.

The chain carries TRBV5-5 and TRBJ1-2; D perhaps matches TRBD1 (6 bases). Germline-derived CDR1 and CDR2 are SGHKS and YYEKEE (reference sequence). Trimming pared 4 bases from V and 4 bases from J, leaving 17 bases between. The CDR3 runs 15 residues. The CDR3 loop is CASSRDPGQPYGYTF. In nucleotides, the CDR3 is TGTGCCAGCAGCCGAGATCCCGGACAGCCCTATGGCTACACCTTC.

This clone was recorded once. The CDR3 coding sequence is TGTGCCACCGCCCCACAGGGTATCGGGGAGCTGTTTTTT. It specifies CATAPQGIGELFF. The J gene is TRBJ2-2, the V gene TRBV27; weak D call: TRBD1 (6 bases). Trimming left V 10 bases short and J 7 bases short, with 16 bases between. CDR1 and CDR2 (germline): MNHEY, SMNVEV (reference sequence). The CDR3 sequence is 13 residues long.

The chain couples TRBV4-2 to TRBJ1-2; 9 bases match TRBD1. The trim removed 0 bases at V and 2 bases at J, leaving 7 bases unmatched. The CDR3 has 17 amino acids. The germline V gene has CDR1 LGHNA and CDR2 YNFKEQ. This chain's CDR3 is CASSQDPGQGSNYGYTF. The CDR3 DNA reads as TGTGCCAGCAGCCAAGACCCGGGACAGGGTAGCAACTATGGCTACACCTTC.

The rearrangement uses TRBV6-5 and TRBJ1-5, with D possibly being TRBD1 (6 bases). From germline, CDR1 is MNHEY and CDR2 SVGAGI. The CDR3 is made up of 14 amino acids. Trimming took 6 bases from V and 5 from J, leaving 14 bases between them. CDR3 sequence (DNA): TGTGCCAGCAGGGTATCGAACAGGGATCAGCCCCAGCATTTT. This translates into CASRVSNRDQPQHF.

The chain combines TRBV9 with TRBJ2-7, with 8 bases that match TRBD1. The CDR3 is made up of 13 amino acids. The V segment lost 7 bases and the J segment 0 bases; nucleotides outside the gene matches: 3. The germline gives CDR1 SGDLS, CDR2 YYNGEE. The CDR3 is CASSTGGSYEQYF. The CDR3 DNA sequence: TGTGCCAGCTCCACAGGGGGCTCCTACGAGCAGTACTTC.